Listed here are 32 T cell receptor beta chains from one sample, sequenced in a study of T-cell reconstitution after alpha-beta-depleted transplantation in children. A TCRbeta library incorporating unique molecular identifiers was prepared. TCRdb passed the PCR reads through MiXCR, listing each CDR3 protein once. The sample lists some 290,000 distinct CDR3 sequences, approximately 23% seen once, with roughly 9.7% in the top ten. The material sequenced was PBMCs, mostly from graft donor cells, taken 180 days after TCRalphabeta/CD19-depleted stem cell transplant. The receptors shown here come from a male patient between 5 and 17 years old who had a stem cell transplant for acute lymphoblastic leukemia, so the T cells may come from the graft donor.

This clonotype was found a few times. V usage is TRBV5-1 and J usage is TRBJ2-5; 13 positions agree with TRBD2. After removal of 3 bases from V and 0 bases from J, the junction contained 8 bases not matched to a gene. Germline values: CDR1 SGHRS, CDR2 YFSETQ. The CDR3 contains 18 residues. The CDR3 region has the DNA TGCGCCAGCAGCTGGACTAGCGGGAGCTCCTTATACCAAGAGACCCAGTACTTC. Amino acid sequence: CASSWTSGSSLYQETQYF.

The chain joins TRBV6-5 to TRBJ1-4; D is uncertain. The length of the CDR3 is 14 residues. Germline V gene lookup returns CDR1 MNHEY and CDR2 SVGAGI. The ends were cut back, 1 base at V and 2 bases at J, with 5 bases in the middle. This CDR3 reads CASSYFPTNEKLFF. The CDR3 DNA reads TGTGCCAGCAGTTACTTCCCGACTAATGAAAAACTGTTTTTT.

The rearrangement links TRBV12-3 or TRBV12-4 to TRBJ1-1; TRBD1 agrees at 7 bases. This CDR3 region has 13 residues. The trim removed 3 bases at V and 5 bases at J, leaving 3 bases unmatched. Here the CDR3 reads CASSFGQATEAFF. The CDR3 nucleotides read TGTGCCAGCAGTTTCGGACAGGCGACTGAAGCTTTCTTT.

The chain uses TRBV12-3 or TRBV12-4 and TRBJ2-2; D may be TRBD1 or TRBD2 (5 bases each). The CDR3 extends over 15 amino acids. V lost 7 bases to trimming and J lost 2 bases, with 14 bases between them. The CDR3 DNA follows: TGTGCCAGCACCCCGGGACCCCTAAACACCGGGGAGCTGTTTTTT. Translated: CASTPGPLNTGELFF.

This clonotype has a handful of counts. The CDR3 DNA reads TGTGCCAGTATGGCGTACAATGAGCAGTTCTTC. This translates into CASMAYNEQFF. The V gene is TRBV19, the J gene TRBJ2-1; no clear D. Trimming left V 7 bases short and J 4 bases short, with 5 bases between. There are 11 residues in the CDR3. Germline assignment: CDR1 LNHDA and CDR2 SQIVND (reference sequence).

CDR3 amino acids: CASSHPTSGRYEQYF. For the CDR3, the DNA is TGCGCCAGCAGCCACCCGACTAGCGGAAGATACGAGCAGTACTTC. The chain combines TRBV4-1 with TRBJ2-7; 9 bases are shared with TRBD2. V lost 3 bases and J lost 4; bases outside the gene matches: 7. Germline V lookup: CDR1 MGHRA, CDR2 YSYEKL. The CDR3 consists of 15 residues.

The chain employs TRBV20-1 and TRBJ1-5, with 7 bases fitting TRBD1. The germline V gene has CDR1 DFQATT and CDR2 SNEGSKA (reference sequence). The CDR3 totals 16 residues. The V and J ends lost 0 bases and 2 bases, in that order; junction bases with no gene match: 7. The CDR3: CSARDKQGYGNQPQHF. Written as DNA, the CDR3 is TGCAGTGCTAGAGATAAACAGGGGTATGGCAATCAGCCCCAGCATTTT.

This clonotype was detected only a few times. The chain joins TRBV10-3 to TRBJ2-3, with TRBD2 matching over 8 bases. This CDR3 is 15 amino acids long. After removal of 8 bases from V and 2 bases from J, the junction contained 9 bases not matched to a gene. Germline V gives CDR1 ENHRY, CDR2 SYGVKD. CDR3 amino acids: CAISGRGLATDTQYF. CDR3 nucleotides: TGTGCCATCTCCGGGAGAGGACTAGCCACAGATACGCAGTATTTT.

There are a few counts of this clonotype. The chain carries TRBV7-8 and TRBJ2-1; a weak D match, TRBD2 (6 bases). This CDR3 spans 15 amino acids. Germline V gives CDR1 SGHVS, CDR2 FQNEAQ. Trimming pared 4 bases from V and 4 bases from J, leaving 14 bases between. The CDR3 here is CASSWYRRGYNEQFF. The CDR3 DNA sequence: TGTGCCAGCAGCTGGTACAGGAGGGGTTACAATGAGCAGTTCTTC.

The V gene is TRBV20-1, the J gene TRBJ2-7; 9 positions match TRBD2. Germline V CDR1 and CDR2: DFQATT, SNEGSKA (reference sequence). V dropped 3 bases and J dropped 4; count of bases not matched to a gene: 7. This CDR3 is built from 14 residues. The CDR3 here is CSASPVTSGYEQYF. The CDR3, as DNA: TGCAGTGCTAGTCCCGTAACTAGCGGGTACGAGCAGTACTTC.

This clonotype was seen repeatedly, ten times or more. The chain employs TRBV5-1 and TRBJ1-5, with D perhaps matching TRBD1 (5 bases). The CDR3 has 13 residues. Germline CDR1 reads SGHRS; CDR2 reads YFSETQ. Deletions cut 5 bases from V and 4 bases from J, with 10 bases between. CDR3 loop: CASSSEGNQPQHF. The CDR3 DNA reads TGCGCCAGCAGTTCCGAGGGGAATCAGCCCCAGCATTTT.

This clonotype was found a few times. The CDR3 loop is CASSVAPSGADTQYF. The CDR3, as DNA: TGTGCCAGCAGCGTAGCCCCTAGCGGAGCAGATACGCAGTATTTT. The chain recombines TRBV9 with TRBJ2-3, with 7 bases that match TRBD2. V lost 0 bases and J lost 4; bases outside the gene matches: 5. The V gene's germline CDR1 is SGDLS and CDR2 YYNGEE. The CDR3 consists of 15 residues.

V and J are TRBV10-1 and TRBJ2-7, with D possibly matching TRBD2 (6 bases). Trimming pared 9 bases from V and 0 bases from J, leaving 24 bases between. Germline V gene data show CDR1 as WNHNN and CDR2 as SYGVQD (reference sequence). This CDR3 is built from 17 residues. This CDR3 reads CARIVEKRAPSSYEQYF. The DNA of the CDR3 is TGCGCCAGAATTGTGGAAAAGCGGGCCCCTTCCTCCTACGAGCAGTACTTC.

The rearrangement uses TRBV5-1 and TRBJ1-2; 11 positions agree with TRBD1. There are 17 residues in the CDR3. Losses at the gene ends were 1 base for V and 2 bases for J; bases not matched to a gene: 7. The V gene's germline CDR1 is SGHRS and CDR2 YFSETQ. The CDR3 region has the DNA TGCGCCAGCAGCTTGAAGCCGGGACAGGGGGTAAACTATGGCTACACCTTC. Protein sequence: CASSLKPGQGVNYGYTF.

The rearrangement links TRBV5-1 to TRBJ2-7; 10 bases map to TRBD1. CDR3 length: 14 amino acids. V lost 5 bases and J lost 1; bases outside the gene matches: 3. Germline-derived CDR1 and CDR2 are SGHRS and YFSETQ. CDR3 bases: TGCGCCAGCAGTAGGACAGGGGGTTCCTACGAGCAGTACTTC. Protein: CASSRTGGSYEQYF.

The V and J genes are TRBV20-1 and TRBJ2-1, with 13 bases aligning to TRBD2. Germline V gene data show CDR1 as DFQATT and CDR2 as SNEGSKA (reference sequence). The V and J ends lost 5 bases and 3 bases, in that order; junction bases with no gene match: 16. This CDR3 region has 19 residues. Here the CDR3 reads CSALPPGLAGFWYYNEQFF. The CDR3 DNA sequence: TGCAGTGCTTTGCCGCCGGGACTAGCGGGATTTTGGTACTACAATGAGCAGTTCTTC.

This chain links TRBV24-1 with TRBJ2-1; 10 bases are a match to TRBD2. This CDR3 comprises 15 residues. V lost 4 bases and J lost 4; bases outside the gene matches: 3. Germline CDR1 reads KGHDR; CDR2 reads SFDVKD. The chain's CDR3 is CATSDPSGSYNEQFF. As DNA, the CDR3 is TGTGCCACCAGTGACCCTAGCGGGAGTTACAATGAGCAGTTCTTC.

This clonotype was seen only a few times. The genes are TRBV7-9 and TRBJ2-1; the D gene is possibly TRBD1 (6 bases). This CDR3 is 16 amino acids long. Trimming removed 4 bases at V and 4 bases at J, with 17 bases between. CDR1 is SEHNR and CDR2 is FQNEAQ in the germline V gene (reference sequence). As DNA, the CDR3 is TGTGCCAGCAGCTCCGTTACAGGGTTAAGGTACAATGAGCAGTTCTTC. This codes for CASSSVTGLRYNEQFF.

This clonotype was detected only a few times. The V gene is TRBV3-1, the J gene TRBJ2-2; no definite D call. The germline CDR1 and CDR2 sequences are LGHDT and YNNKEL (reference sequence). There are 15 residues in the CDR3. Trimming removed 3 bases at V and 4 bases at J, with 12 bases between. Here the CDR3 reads CASSQIGGGTGELFF. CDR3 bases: TGTGCCAGCAGCCAGATCGGCGGCGGCACCGGGGAGCTGTTTTTT.

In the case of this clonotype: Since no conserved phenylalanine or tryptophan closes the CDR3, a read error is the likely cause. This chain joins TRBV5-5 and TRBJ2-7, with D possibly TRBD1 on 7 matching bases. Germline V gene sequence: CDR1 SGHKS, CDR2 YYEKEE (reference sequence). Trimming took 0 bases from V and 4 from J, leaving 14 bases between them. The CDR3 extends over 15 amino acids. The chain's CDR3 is CASSLEEGAGYEQYS. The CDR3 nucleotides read TGTGCCAGCAGCTTGGAGGAGGGGGCGGGATACGAGCAGTACTCC.

Written as DNA, the CDR3 is TGCGCCAGCAGCCCTCTGGGCGCAGATACGCAGTATTTT. Protein product: CASSPLGADTQYF. This rearrangement joins TRBV5-1 to TRBJ2-3; no firm D call. V shed 4 bases and J shed 4 bases, with 10 bases lying between them. In germline, CDR1 is SGHRS, CDR2 YFSETQ. This CDR3 is built from 13 residues.

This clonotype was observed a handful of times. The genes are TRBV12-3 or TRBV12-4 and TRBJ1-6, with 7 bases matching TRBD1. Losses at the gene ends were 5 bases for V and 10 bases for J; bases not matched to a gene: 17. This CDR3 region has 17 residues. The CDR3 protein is CASSTHPADRSNSPLHF. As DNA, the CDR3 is TGTGCCAGCAGTACTCACCCCGCGGACAGGTCAAACTCACCCCTCCACTTT.

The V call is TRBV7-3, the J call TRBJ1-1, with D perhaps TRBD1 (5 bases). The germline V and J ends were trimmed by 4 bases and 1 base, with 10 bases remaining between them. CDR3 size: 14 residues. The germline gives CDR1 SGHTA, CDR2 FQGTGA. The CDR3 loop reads CASSSAGGNTEAFF. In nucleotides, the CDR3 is TGTGCCAGCAGCTCCGCTGGGGGGAACACTGAAGCTTTCTTT. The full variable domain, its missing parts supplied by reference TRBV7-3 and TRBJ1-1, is GAGVSQTPSNKVTEKGKYVELRCDPISGHTALYWYRQSLGQGPEFLIYFQGTGAADDSGLPNDRFFAVRPEGSVSTLKIQRTERGDSAVYLCASSSAGGNTEAFFGQGTRLTVV.

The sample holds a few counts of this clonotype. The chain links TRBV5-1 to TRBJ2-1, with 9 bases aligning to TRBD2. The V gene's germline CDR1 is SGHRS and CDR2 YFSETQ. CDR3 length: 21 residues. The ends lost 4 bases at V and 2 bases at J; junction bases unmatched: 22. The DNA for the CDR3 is TGCGCCAGCAGCCAATTAAGGGGGGAAAAAAAGACTAGCGGAGCCTACAATGAGCAGTTCTTC. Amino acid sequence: CASSQLRGEKKTSGAYNEQFF.

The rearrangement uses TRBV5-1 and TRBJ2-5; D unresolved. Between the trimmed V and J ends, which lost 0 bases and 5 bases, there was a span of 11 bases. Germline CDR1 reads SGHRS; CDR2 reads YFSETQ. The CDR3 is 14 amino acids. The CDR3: CASSLGDVRETQYF. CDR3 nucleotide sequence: TGCGCCAGCAGCTTGGGTGATGTTCGGGAGACCCAGTACTTC.

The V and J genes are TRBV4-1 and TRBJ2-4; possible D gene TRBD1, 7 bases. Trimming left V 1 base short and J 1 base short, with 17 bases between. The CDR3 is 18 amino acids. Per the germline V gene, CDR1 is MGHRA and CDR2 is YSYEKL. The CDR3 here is CASSQGEATGRAKNIQYF. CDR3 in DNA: TGCGCCAGCAGCCAAGGGGAGGCGACAGGGAGGGCCAAAAACATTCAGTACTTC.

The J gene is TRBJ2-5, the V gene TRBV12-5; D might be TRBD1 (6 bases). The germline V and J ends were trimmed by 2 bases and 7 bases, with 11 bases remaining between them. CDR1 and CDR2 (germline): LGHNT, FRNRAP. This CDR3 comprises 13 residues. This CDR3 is CASGLNRAVTQYF. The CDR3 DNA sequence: TGTGCTAGTGGTTTGAACAGGGCGGTGACCCAGTACTTC.

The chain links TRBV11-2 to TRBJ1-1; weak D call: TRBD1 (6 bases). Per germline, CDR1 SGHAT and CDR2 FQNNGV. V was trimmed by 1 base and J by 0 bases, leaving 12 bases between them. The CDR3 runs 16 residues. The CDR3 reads CASSLVFRGMNTEAFF. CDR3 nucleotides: TGTGCCAGCAGCTTAGTCTTCAGGGGCATGAACACTGAAGCTTTCTTT.

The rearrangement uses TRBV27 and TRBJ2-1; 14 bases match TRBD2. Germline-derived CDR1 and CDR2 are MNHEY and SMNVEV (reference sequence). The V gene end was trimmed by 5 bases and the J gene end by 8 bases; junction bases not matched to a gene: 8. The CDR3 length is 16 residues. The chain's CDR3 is CASSKDQGLAGDEQFF. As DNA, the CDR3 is TGTGCCAGCAGTAAGGACCAGGGACTAGCGGGAGATGAGCAGTTCTTC.

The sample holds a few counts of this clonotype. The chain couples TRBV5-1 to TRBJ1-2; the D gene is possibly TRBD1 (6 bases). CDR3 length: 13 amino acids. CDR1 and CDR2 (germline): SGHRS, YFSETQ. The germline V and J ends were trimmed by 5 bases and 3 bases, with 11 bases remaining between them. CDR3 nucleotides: TGCGCCAGCAGAGTCGGGACATACTATGGCTACACCTTC. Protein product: CASRVGTYYGYTF.

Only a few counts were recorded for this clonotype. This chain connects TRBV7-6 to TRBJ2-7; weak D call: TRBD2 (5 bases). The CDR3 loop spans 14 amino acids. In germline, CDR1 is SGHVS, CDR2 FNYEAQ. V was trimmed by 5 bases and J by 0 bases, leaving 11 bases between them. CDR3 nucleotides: TGTGCCAGCAGCCCCCCGGGGTCCTCCTACGAGCAGTACTTC. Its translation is CASSPPGSSYEQYF.

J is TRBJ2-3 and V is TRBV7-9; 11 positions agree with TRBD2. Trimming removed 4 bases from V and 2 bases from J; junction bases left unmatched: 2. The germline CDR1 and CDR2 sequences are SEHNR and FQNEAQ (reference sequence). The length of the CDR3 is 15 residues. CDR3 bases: TGTGCCAGCAGCTCTAGCGGGAGGAACACAGATACGCAGTATTTT. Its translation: CASSSSGRNTDTQYF.